Listed below are T cell receptor beta chains from one sample, sequenced in a study of identical twins. TCRdb called the 5' RACE reads again in MiXCR, with one record for every CDR3 protein. Here the sample spans hundreds of thousands of distinct CDR3 sequences, 10% to 15% being singletons. In addition, the sample was reused for a study of yellow fever vaccine responses in identical twins.

The sequenced sample consisted of PBMCs. The source is a woman under 30 in good health. Both conserved end residues are part of each CDR3.

>TRBJ2-1|TRBV2
CASSASGGAREQFF
>TRBJ2-1|TRBV28
CASSSPPNEQFF
>TRBJ1-5|TRBV28
CASIRSGLGGQPQHF
>TRBJ2-1|TRBV3-1
CASSPYRGLSSYNEQFF
>TRBJ2-7|TRBV7-3
CASSLRGGDPYEQYF
>TRBJ2-2|TRBV7-8
CASSVPGGWDTGELFF
>TRBJ2-1|TRBV12-3/TRBV12-4
CASRRGVNEQFF
>TRBJ2-7|TRBV28
CARPPAPLYEQYF
>TRBJ2-1|TRBV7-8
CASSLRHPGQGSLEQFF
>TRBJ1-5|TRBV28
CASSLVQGNNQHQHF
>TRBJ1-4|TRBV4-1
CASSQPMTGGGEKLFF
>TRBJ2-7|TRBV7-9
CASSHRTSGRGSYEQYF
>TRBJ2-3|TRBV7-6
CASSKTSGSPVTDTQYF
>TRBJ2-7|TRBV12-3/TRBV12-4
CASSLGTATYEQYF
>TRBJ1-1|TRBV7-6
CASSAAGMNTEAFF
>TRBJ2-1|TRBV12-3/TRBV12-4
CASRLKDLYNEQFF
>TRBJ2-5|TRBV7-3
CASSSRLGETQYF
>TRBJ1-1|TRBV15
CATSSPMGGRGRTEAFF
>TRBJ2-2|TRBV19
CASSTRAGVGGELFF
>TRBJ1-2|TRBV5-1
CASSLLGDLGGYTF
>TRBJ2-1|TRBV4-1
CASSQDPGLGQRPYNEQFF
>TRBJ2-3|TRBV6-1
CASSETSGGRTDTQYF
>TRBJ1-2|TRBV11-2
CASSFTPSKREEHFNYGYTF
>TRBJ2-3|TRBV7-9
CASYGETDTQYF
>TRBJ2-1|TRBV4-1
CASSQAPDRLNNEQFF
>TRBJ2-1|TRBV20-1
CSARDKTYNEQFF
>TRBJ2-1|TRBV29-1
CSVENGNEQFF
>TRBJ2-1|TRBV7-9
CASSSSLTSGTHNEQFF